This paragraph reports one TCR beta chain. No antigen is known for it. This sample was included in a study of cytomegalovirus exposure and HLA in healthy donors. General observations from the study: There were reportedly fewer N-insertions in an Asian-associated ancestry cluster than the roughly 670-donor mean, in a later analysis. The study designated fewer than 200 TCR beta chains cytomegalovirus-associated.

PCR involved 60 Vbeta and 13 Jbeta primers. Method: immunoSEQ multiplex PCR; TCRdb's copy keeps in-frame clones and lacks some. The sample holds more than 95,000 clones, around 79% seen once. Germline CDR1 and CDR2: LNHDA and SQIVND (reference sequence). The CDR3 contains 13 residues. The V segment lost 6 bases and the J segment 4 bases; nucleotides outside the gene matches: 5. The chain links TRBV19 to TRBJ1-2; 7 positions agree with TRBD1. This TCR was sampled from a man in his fifties in good health and CMV-seropositive. The sample taken for sequencing was PBMCs. CDR3 in amino acids: CASRGDRFYGYTF. As DNA, the CDR3 is TGTGCCAGTAGAGGGGACAGATTCTATGGCTACACCTTC. Complete variable domain (other parts from reference TRBV19 and TRBJ1-2): DGGITQSPKYLFRKEGQNVTLSCEQNLNHDAMYWYRQDPGQGLRLIYYSQIVNDFQKGDIAEGYSVSREKKESFPLTVTSAQKNPTAFYLCASRGDRFYGYTFGSGTRLTVV.